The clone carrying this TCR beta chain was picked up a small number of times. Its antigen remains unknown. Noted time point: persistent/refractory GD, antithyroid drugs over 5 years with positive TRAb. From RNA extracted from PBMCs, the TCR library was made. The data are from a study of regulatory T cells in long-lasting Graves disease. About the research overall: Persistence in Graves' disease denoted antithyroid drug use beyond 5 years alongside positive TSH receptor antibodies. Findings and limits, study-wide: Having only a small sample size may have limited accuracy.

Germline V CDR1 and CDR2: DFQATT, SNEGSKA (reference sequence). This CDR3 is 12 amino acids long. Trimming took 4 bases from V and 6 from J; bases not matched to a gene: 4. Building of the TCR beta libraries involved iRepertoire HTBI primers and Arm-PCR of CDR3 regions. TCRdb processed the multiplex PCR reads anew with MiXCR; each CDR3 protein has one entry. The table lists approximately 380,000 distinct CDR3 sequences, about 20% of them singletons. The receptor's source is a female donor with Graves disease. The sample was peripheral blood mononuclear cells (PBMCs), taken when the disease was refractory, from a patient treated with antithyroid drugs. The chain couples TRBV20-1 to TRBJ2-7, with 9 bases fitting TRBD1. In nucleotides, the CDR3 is TGCAGTGCTATGGGACAGGGACTCGAGCAGTACTTC. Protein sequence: CSAMGQGLEQYF.